This section outlines one TCR beta chain sequence together with its context. What it recognizes is unknown. Donors were nominally healthy when sampled, though unrecorded immune exposures were likely. These data belong to a study of cytomegalovirus exposure and HLA in healthy donors. In the study overall: Most genotyped donors, around 78% of more than 300, had Caucasian-associated genetic ancestry.

Findings and limits, study-wide: A later analysis showed HLA-associated TCR beta chains outstripping equally common others in clonal expansion.

The PCR employed 60 Vbeta primers together with 13 Jbeta primers. Profiled with immunoSEQ multiplex PCR; TCRdb holds only in-frame clones, not every one. The data contain 100,000 to 150,000 clones, roughly 79% of them singletons. The TCR originated in a woman aged 35 to 49 in good health and CMV-seronegative. The sample comprised PBMCs.

CDR3 sequence (DNA): TGCGCCAGCAGCTTGGGAACCCCGGGCACTGAAGCTTTCTTT. Its translation is CASSLGTPGTEAFF. This rearrangement joins TRBV5-1 to TRBJ1-1; no definite D call. Trimming cost V 0 bases and J 4 bases, with 10 bases left between them. The CDR3 is 14 residues long. Germline CDR1 SGHRS, CDR2 YFSETQ.